The next 13 T cell receptor beta chains were all read from a single sample in a study of Graves' ophthalmopathy and Graves' hyperthyroidism. The TCR beta CDR3 regions underwent amplification from RNA transcripts. HTBI primers were employed in first-round RT-PCR, then a second-round multiplex PCR followed. One entry per CDR3 protein results from TCRdb running MiXCR on the multiplex PCR reads. The table includes about 1.1 million distinct CDR3 sequences, about 40% detected once. Sequences were obtained from peripheral blood or thyroid tissue (not recorded which). All receptors derive from an adult man with Graves' hyperthyroidism.

The chain links TRBV5-4 to TRBJ2-7, with 8 bases fitting TRBD1. With V trimmed by 7 bases and J by 12 bases, 21 bases remained unmatched. The V gene's germline CDR1 is SGHNT and CDR2 YYREEE (reference sequence). CDR3 length: 15 amino acids. The CDR3 DNA reads as TGTGCCAGCTCACCCTCCGGACAGGGACTGGGAGTAGTGTACTTC. Protein: CASSPSGQGLGVVYF.

This sequence joins TRBV29-1 and TRBJ1-2; TRBD1 is a possible D gene (5 bases). This CDR3 has 14 residues. CDR1 is SQVTM, CDR2 ANQGSEA, per germline. Trimming pared 1 base from V and 5 bases from J, leaving 14 bases between. The CDR3 region is CSVEVRTGGYGYTF. The CDR3 DNA is TGCAGCGTTGAAGTTCGGACGGGGGGGTATGGCTACACCTTC.

The chain employs TRBV29-1 and TRBJ1-1; 9 bases line up with TRBD1. The V gene end was trimmed by 8 bases and the J gene end by 1 base; junction bases not matched to a gene: 8. This CDR3 contains 14 residues. Per germline, CDR1 SQVTM and CDR2 ANQGSEA. For the CDR3, the DNA is TGCAGCACGGGCAGGGACAGGGCGAACACTGAAGCTTTCTTT. Encoded protein: CSTGRDRANTEAFF.

This clonotype was detected many times. The V gene is TRBV29-1, the J gene TRBJ2-7; TRBD1 or TRBD2 may be the D gene (5 bases each). Germline CDR1 SQVTM, CDR2 ANQGSEA. The CDR3 runs to 12 residues. V shed 4 bases and J shed 6 bases, with 13 bases lying between them. Here the CDR3 reads CSVGKRGREQYF. CDR3 in DNA: TGCAGCGTTGGTAAAAGGGGACGCGAGCAGTACTTC.

In its sample, this clonotype was seen many times. J is TRBJ2-7 and V is TRBV14, with D tentatively TRBD1 or TRBD2 (5 bases each). V gave up 8 bases and J gave up 0 bases, with 11 bases separating them. Per germline, CDR1 SGHDN and CDR2 FVKESK. The CDR3 runs to 13 residues. As DNA, the CDR3 is TGTGCCAGCCACCGGGGCAGCTCCTACGAGCAGTACTTC. It encodes CASHRGSSYEQYF.

The V call is TRBV4-1, the J call TRBJ2-7; D is uncertain. The germline V gene encodes CDR1 MGHRA and CDR2 YSYEKL. The CDR3 is 15 amino acids. V gave up 1 base and J gave up 6 bases, with 16 bases separating them. The DNA of the CDR3 is TGCGCCAGCAGCCAAGTTCTTGCTAGGGTATCCGAGCAGTACTTC. Its protein product is CASSQVLARVSEQYF.

This clonotype occurred many times. This chain joins TRBV7-9 and TRBJ2-5; 11 nucleotides align to TRBD2. This CDR3 has 14 residues. CDR1 SEHNR and CDR2 FQNEAQ come from the germline V gene (reference sequence). Losses at the gene ends were 6 bases for V and 4 bases for J; bases not matched to a gene: 4. DNA for the CDR3: TGTGCCAGCAGAACCGGGACTAGCGGAGAGACCCAGTACTTC. Its protein product is CASRTGTSGETQYF.

This clonotype was found many times. This chain joins TRBV29-1 and TRBJ2-7, with 7 bases matching TRBD1. The CDR3 contains 12 residues. Trimming cost V 5 bases and J 2 bases; bases outside gene matches: 3. Germline CDR1 reads SQVTM; CDR2 reads ANQGSEA. DNA for the CDR3: TGCAGCGTTCAGACAGGGCCCTACGAGCAGTACTTC. Protein sequence: CSVQTGPYEQYF.

Note on this clonotype: Being one base from a much bigger clone, this may be a read error. V gene TRBV7-8 combines with J gene TRBJ2-5; 15 nucleotides line up with TRBD2. There are 17 residues in the CDR3. Germline V gene lookup returns CDR1 SGHVS and CDR2 FQNEAQ. As DNA, the CDR3 is TGTGACAGCAGCCCGGGACTAGCGGGAGGACGAGGGGAGACCCAGTACTTC. This translates into CDSSPGLAGGRGETQYF.

This clonotype was seen a handful of times. The V and J genes are TRBV6-2 or TRBV6-3 and TRBJ1-5; D gene unclear. This CDR3 region has 14 residues. The germline CDR1 and CDR2 sequences are MNHEY and SVGEGT. Trimming stripped 2 bases from V and 7 bases from J, with 12 bases between. CDR3 residues: CASSYEVIGQPQHF. CDR3 bases: TGTGCCAGCAGTTACGAGGTGATCGGCCAGCCCCAGCATTTT.

The V call is TRBV5-1, the J call TRBJ2-7; D not certain. There are 13 residues in the CDR3. Germline assignment: CDR1 SGHRS and CDR2 YFSETQ. The V gene lost 4 bases and the J gene lost 4 bases, with 12 bases spanning the gap. CDR3 in amino acids: CASSPTPQYEQYF. The CDR3 nucleotides are TGCGCCAGCAGCCCCACTCCTCAATACGAGCAGTACTTC.

Ten or more counts support this clonotype. The chain carries TRBV6-1 and TRBJ2-5, with unresolved D. Germline CDR1 reads MNHNS; CDR2 reads SASEGT. The CDR3 covers 12 residues. V lost 3 bases and J 5 bases, leaving 7 bases between the germline ends. CDR3 amino acids: CASSDPRETQYF. CDR3 DNA: TGTGCCAGCAGTGACCCCCGGGAGACCCAGTACTTC.

For this clonotype: Possible read error: a much larger clone is one base away. The conserved final phenylalanine or tryptophan is absent from the CDR3, which likely points to a read error. CDR3 nucleotides: TGTGCCAGCAGCCATTATCTGGGGGCGGACACCGGGGAGCTGTTTCTT. Encoded protein: CASSHYLGADTGELFL. The chain employs TRBV14 and TRBJ2-2, with D perhaps matching TRBD1 (6 bases). Germline loops: CDR1 SGHDN, CDR2 FVKESK. The CDR3 loop spans 16 amino acids. The germline V and J ends were trimmed by 3 bases and 3 bases, with 14 bases remaining between them.